The 24 T cell receptor beta chains presented below share a single source sample, sequenced in a study of CD8 T cells in Susac syndrome. RNA, at about 0.45 to 1 ug, was reverse transcribed with random hexamers. TCRdb processed the immunoSEQ multiplex PCR reads anew with MiXCR; each CDR3 protein has one entry. The sample lists some 170,000 distinct CDR3 sequences, about 95% occurring once. Sequenced input: CD4+ T cells from PBMCs. The receptor set was obtained from a human donor in good health.

This chain links TRBV7-2 with TRBJ2-3; D perhaps matches TRBD2 (5 bases). The CDR3 sequence is 16 residues long. Looked up from germline, CDR1 is SGHTA and CDR2 is FQGNSA. The ends were cut back, 1 base at V and 2 bases at J, with 13 bases in the middle. In nucleotides, the CDR3 is TGTGCCAGCAGCTTAGGGGCGGGCACTTTCACAGATACGCAGTATTTT. It is translated as CASSLGAGTFTDTQYF.

The chain recombines TRBV29-1 with TRBJ1-2, with a tentative D call TRBD1 (5 bases). Trimming took 7 bases from V and 6 from J, leaving 15 bases between them. Per germline, CDR1 SQVTM and CDR2 ANQGSEA. The CDR3 loop spans 12 amino acids. CDR3 amino acids: CSALDIINGYTF. CDR3 in DNA: TGCAGCGCCCTGGACATTATCAATGGCTACACCTTC.

V gene TRBV29-1 combines with J gene TRBJ2-1; tentatively, D is TRBD1 or TRBD2 (7 bases each). Germline loops: CDR1 SQVTM, CDR2 ANQGSEA. This CDR3 is built from 14 residues. The ends were cut back, 4 bases at V and 8 bases at J, with 18 bases in the middle. CDR3 coding DNA: TGCAGCGTTGGACAGGGAGGGACCTGGGATGAGCAGTTCTTC. This translates into CSVGQGGTWDEQFF.

This sequence joins TRBV18 and TRBJ2-1; the D gene is possibly TRBD2 (6 bases). Germline CDR1 KGHSH, CDR2 LQKENI. Trimming left V 1 base short and J 3 bases short, with 10 bases between. This CDR3 contains 15 residues. CDR3 coding DNA: TGTGCCAGCTCACCACAAGGCGGGAACTACAATGAGCAGTTCTTC. Its translation is CASSPQGGNYNEQFF.

The chain links TRBV7-9 to TRBJ1-1; 10 bases align to TRBD1. This CDR3 is 14 amino acids long. Germline CDR1 is SEHNR and CDR2 is FQNEAQ (reference sequence). Losses at the gene ends were 5 bases for V and 5 bases for J; bases not matched to a gene: 5. CDR3 residues: CASSVTGGGTEAFF. The CDR3 DNA sequence: TGTGCCAGCAGCGTGACAGGGGGCGGAACTGAAGCTTTCTTT.

The CDR3 loop reads CASSPPSSTYEQYF. For the CDR3, the DNA is TGTGCCAGCAGCCCCCCGTCCAGCACCTACGAGCAGTACTTC. The V and J genes are TRBV7-8 and TRBJ2-7; D call uncertain. This CDR3 is 14 amino acids long. Trimming took off 5 bases at V and 2 bases at J, with 13 bases between the two ends. Germline V gene data show CDR1 as SGHVS and CDR2 as FQNEAQ.

J is TRBJ1-1 and V is TRBV5-6; D may be TRBD1 (5 bases). The V gene lost 4 bases and the J gene lost 1 base, with 11 bases spanning the gap. This CDR3 comprises 14 residues. Germline CDR1 SGHDT, CDR2 YYEEEE. The CDR3 loop reads CASSAGIPNTEAFF. The CDR3 nucleotides are TGTGCCAGCAGCGCAGGGATACCGAACACTGAAGCTTTCTTT.

The chain combines TRBV24-1 with TRBJ2-7; D might be TRBD2 (5 bases). This CDR3 is 12 amino acids long. Germline V gene sequence: CDR1 KGHDR, CDR2 SFDVKD. V was shortened by 7 bases and J by 5 bases, with 11 bases between the two germline ends. This CDR3 reads CATSGVSDEQYF. The CDR3, as DNA: TGTGCCACCAGCGGGGTCAGCGACGAGCAGTACTTC.

A single count supports this clonotype. The CDR3 sequence: CASSEYGLHEQYF. CDR3 coding DNA: TGTGCCAGCAGTGAATATGGCCTACACGAGCAGTACTTC. The chain couples TRBV25-1 to TRBJ2-7; unclear D gene. Trimming left V 0 bases short and J 5 bases short, with 8 bases between. This CDR3 has 13 residues. Germline CDR1 is MGHDK and CDR2 is SYGVNS.

The chain joins TRBV20-1 to TRBJ1-5; a weak D match, TRBD1 (6 bases). Trimming pared 0 bases from V and 3 bases from J, leaving 12 bases between. This CDR3 is built from 15 residues. Germline assignment: CDR1 DFQATT and CDR2 SNEGSKA (reference sequence). CDR3 sequence: CSARDPRQDNQPQHF. Written as DNA, the CDR3 is TGCAGTGCTAGAGACCCGAGACAGGACAATCAGCCCCAGCATTTT.

V is TRBV28 and J is TRBJ2-5, with D perhaps TRBD1 (8 bases). With 7 bases removed from V and 7 bases from J, the gap between germline ends came to 22 bases. Germline values: CDR1 MDHEN, CDR2 SYDVKM. The CDR3 is 15 residues long. This CDR3 reads CASTPASQGGRTQYF. CDR3 nucleotide sequence: TGTGCCAGCACCCCCGCCTCACAGGGGGGGCGGACCCAGTACTTC.

The rearrangement uses TRBV20-1 and TRBJ2-4, with 12 bases identical to TRBD2. The germline gives CDR1 DFQATT, CDR2 SNEGSKA (reference sequence). The junction had 13 bases not matched to a gene; V was cut back by 6 bases and J by 7 bases. The CDR3 consists of 16 residues. This CDR3 is CSARPGLAGRSNIQYF. CDR3 DNA: TGCAGTGCAAGGCCAGGACTAGCGGGACGGAGTAACATTCAGTACTTC.

The CDR3 protein is CATSDFTAYNEQFF. The CDR3 region has the DNA TGTGCCACCAGTGATTTTACAGCCTACAATGAGCAGTTCTTC. The chain uses TRBV24-1 and TRBJ2-1; D is undetermined. Between the trimmed V and J ends, which lost 1 base and 2 bases, there was a span of 5 bases. This CDR3 region has 14 residues. The V gene's germline CDR1 is KGHDR and CDR2 SFDVKD.

In its sample, this clonotype was seen once. The rearrangement joins TRBV3-1 to TRBJ2-3; 11 bases agree with TRBD2. The CDR3 is 15 amino acids. With V trimmed by 7 bases and J by 6 bases, 9 bases remained unmatched. Germline V gene lookup returns CDR1 LGHDT and CDR2 YNNKEL (reference sequence). The CDR3, as DNA: TGTGCCAGCACCGAAACTAGCGGGAGCTTCGATACGCAGTATTTT. Its protein is CASTETSGSFDTQYF.

This clonotype came up once. The chain links TRBV20-1 to TRBJ2-3; the D gene is possibly TRBD1 (6 bases). V gave up 6 bases and J gave up 5 bases, with 12 bases separating them. The CDR3 consists of 12 residues. Germline V CDR1 and CDR2: DFQATT, SNEGSKA (reference sequence). CDR3 loop: CSADTGLDTQYF. The CDR3 region has the DNA TGCAGTGCCGACACAGGGCTAGATACGCAGTATTTT.

This clonotype was picked up one time. The chain employs TRBV7-2 and TRBJ1-2, with TRBD1 identical over 7 bases. The V gene's germline CDR1 is SGHTA and CDR2 FQGNSA. CDR3 length: 13 residues. With V trimmed by 4 bases and J by 4 bases, 3 bases remained unmatched. The CDR3 DNA reads as TGTGCCAGCAGCTACGGGACAGCCTATGGCTACACCTTC. It yields the protein CASSYGTAYGYTF. Supplemented by reference TRBV7-2 and TRBJ1-2, the full variable domain reads GAGVSQSPSNKVTEKGKDVELRCDPISGHTALYWYRQSLGQGLEFLIYFQGNSAPDKSGLPSDRFSAERTGGSVSTLTIQRTQQEDSAVYLCASSYGTAYGYTFGSGTRLTVV.

This sequence joins TRBV7-3 and TRBJ2-6; no reliable D call. V shed 4 bases and J shed 6 bases, with 4 bases lying between them. Per the germline V gene, CDR1 is SGHTA and CDR2 is FQGTGA. The CDR3 contains 12 residues. The CDR3 loop reads CASSSPANVLTF. The CDR3, as DNA: TGTGCCAGCAGCTCCCCGGCCAACGTCCTGACTTTC.

The chain has TRBV30 and TRBJ1-4; D not certain. V was cut by 1 base and J by 12 bases, with 12 bases left in between. Germline V lookup: CDR1 GTSNPN, CDR2 SVGIG (reference sequence). This CDR3 spans 12 amino acids. The CDR3, as DNA: TGTGCCTGGAGTGCCGGACTGACCCAACTGTTTTTT. It is translated as CAWSAGLTQLFF. Supplemented by reference TRBV30 and TRBJ1-4, the full variable domain reads SQTIHQWPATLVQPVGSPLSLECTVEGTSNPNLYWYRQAAGRGLQLLFYSVGIGQISSEVPQNLSASRPQDRQFILSSKKLLLSDSGFYLCAWSAGLTQLFFGSGTQLSVL.

This clonotype was found once. The J gene is TRBJ2-5, the V gene TRBV9; D gene ambiguous. The CDR3 totals 15 residues. Germline V gives CDR1 SGDLS, CDR2 YYNGEE. V lost 0 bases, J lost 1 base, and 10 bases lay in between. CDR3 loop: CASSVGVGPQETQYF. CDR3 nucleotide sequence: TGTGCCAGCAGCGTAGGGGTAGGCCCCCAAGAGACCCAGTACTTC.

The chain recombines TRBV4-2 with TRBJ2-7; the D gene is possibly TRBD1 (5 bases). The germline V gene has CDR1 LGHNA and CDR2 YNFKEQ. This CDR3 is 16 amino acids long. V lost 4 bases and J 3 bases, leaving 19 bases between the germline ends. In DNA, the CDR3 is TGTGCCAGCAGCCTTGACTCAGACAGCCCGGGCTACGAGCAGTACTTC. Amino acid sequence: CASSLDSDSPGYEQYF.

The V and J genes are TRBV9 and TRBJ2-5; TRBD1 is a possible D gene (5 bases). Between the trimmed V and J ends, which lost 0 bases and 6 bases, there was a span of 9 bases. Germline CDR1 SGDLS, CDR2 YYNGEE. This CDR3 comprises 13 residues. The DNA of the CDR3 is TGTGCCAGCAGCGTAGACAGGTCAAAGACCCAGTACTTC. This encodes CASSVDRSKTQYF.

This chain joins TRBV23-1 and TRBJ2-5; TRBD1 is a possible D gene (6 bases). TRBV23-1 counts as an open reading frame of uncertain function. V was pared by 0 bases and J by 7 bases, with 18 bases between. CDR3 size: 16 residues. The CDR3 DNA is TGCGCCAGCAGTCAATCTACAGGGTACTTCTATGGGACCCAGTACTTC. Translating gives CASSQSTGYFYGTQYF.

This chain joins TRBV24-1 and TRBJ2-1; perhaps TRBD1 as D (6 bases). The germline V gene encodes CDR1 KGHDR and CDR2 SFDVKD. Trimming shortened V by 9 bases and J by 7 bases, and 9 bases separated the two germline ends. CDR3 size: 11 residues. CDR3 coding DNA: TGTGCCACCTCCAGGGGTAATGAGCAGTTCTTC. It encodes CATSRGNEQFF.

The chain employs TRBV11-2 and TRBJ1-2; unclear D gene. The V gene lost 4 bases and the J gene lost 10 bases, with 10 bases spanning the gap. The CDR3 runs 11 residues. The V gene's germline CDR1 is SGHAT and CDR2 FQNNGV. CDR3 sequence: CASSYNAYYTF. The CDR3 DNA follows: TGTGCCAGCAGCTATAACGCCTACTACACCTTC.